Here is one TCR beta chain with its context. Original processing methods: Amplified reference gene primers provided the basis for estimating nucleated cell counts. Sequencing used immunoSEQ multiplex PCR; TCRdb keeps in-frame clones, though not all of them. D and trimming were read from the DNA, whereas the V and J calls and clone size are those reported in that table. The table has some 250,000 clones, about four fifths seen once. The data belong to a study of blood T cell repertoires in COVID-19. Across the whole study: T cells, B-cell-depleted T cells, or PBMCs provided the cDNA or gDNA that served as material.

Germline values: CDR1 MNHEY, CDR2 SVGAGI. CDR3 size: 15 residues. V lost 0 bases to trimming and J lost 3 bases, with 12 bases between them. This rearrangement joins TRBV6-5 to TRBJ2-7; D gene uncertain. Specimen: peripheral blood. The receptor's source is a young woman with acute or convalescent COVID-19. CDR3 protein: CASSYSTVELYEQYF. DNA for the CDR3: TGTGCCAGCAGTTACTCTACAGTAGAGCTCTACGAGCAGTACTTC.